This is a list of T cell receptor beta chains from one sample in a study of early T cells in non-severe SARS-CoV-2 infection. TCRdb re-called the 5' RACE reads through MiXCR, storing one row per CDR3 protein. The sample has 100,000 to 120,000 distinct CDR3 sequences; over 9.5% are singletons. Material: whole blood, obtained at baseline. Every receptor here comes from an adult who was a healthcare worker with PCR-confirmed SARS-CoV-2 infection or an uninfected control (not recorded which). Each CDR3 is given with its conserved first and last residue. Where a row states a size, it is once, few, many or the class of an expanded clone; other rows omit it.

abundance: .; v_gene: TRBV7-2; j_gene: TRBJ2-5; CDR3aa: CASRPGGLRKETQYF
abundance: many; v_gene: TRBV27; j_gene: TRBJ1-1; CDR3aa: CASSLSGQGAAAFF
abundance: many; v_gene: TRBV11-2; j_gene: TRBJ1-1; CDR3aa: CASSLMGQGSTEAFF
abundance: many; v_gene: TRBV7-2; j_gene: TRBJ1-2; CDR3aa: CASRRGAQPGNYGYTF
abundance: few; v_gene: TRBV5-1; j_gene: TRBJ1-2; CDR3aa: CASSLKDNYGYTF
abundance: few; v_gene: TRBV7-6; j_gene: TRBJ1-2; CDR3aa: CASSPWRDGYTF
abundance: .; v_gene: TRBV4-2; j_gene: TRBJ1-2; CDR3aa: CASSRGQGTGLNYGYTF
abundance: .; v_gene: TRBV18; j_gene: TRBJ2-4; CDR3aa: CASSARGRQNIQYF
abundance: many; v_gene: TRBV20-1; j_gene: TRBJ1-2; CDR3aa: CSALDAPGNGYTF
abundance: few; v_gene: TRBV2; j_gene: TRBJ2-3; CDR3aa: CASRDQGADTQYF
abundance: .; v_gene: TRBV7-8; j_gene: TRBJ2-7; CDR3aa: CASSATQQGAHYYEQYF
abundance: .; v_gene: TRBV9; j_gene: TRBJ1-4; CDR3aa: CASSPRDRENEKLFF
abundance: .; v_gene: TRBV19; j_gene: TRBJ2-7; CDR3aa: CASSIVSSIVREQYF
abundance: .; v_gene: TRBV27; j_gene: TRBJ2-7; CDR3aa: CASTGGPSYEQYF
abundance: .; v_gene: TRBV7-3; j_gene: TRBJ2-1; CDR3aa: CASSLSPILAGGSNEQFF
abundance: .; v_gene: TRBV7-6; j_gene: TRBJ2-1; CDR3aa: CASSFETGLRYNEQFF
abundance: .; v_gene: TRBV6-4; j_gene: TRBJ2-3; CDR3aa: CASSLSLADTQYF